This entry lists 17 T cell receptor beta chains sequenced from one sample in a study of cytomegalovirus exposure and HLA in healthy donors. Amplification used 60 Vbeta primers and 13 Jbeta primers. Sequenced by immunoSEQ multiplex PCR; TCRdb stores in-frame clones only, minus some. This sample's table has over 45,000 clones. Sample: PBMCs. Source of these receptors: a middle-aged woman in good health and CMV-seronegative.

This chain connects TRBV19 to TRBJ2-7; 10 bases match TRBD2. The CDR3 has 16 amino acids. Germline assignment: CDR1 LNHDA and CDR2 SQIVND (reference sequence). V was clipped by 5 bases and J by 0 bases; unmatched bases: 7. CDR3 sequence: CASSPRTSGDSYEQYF. CDR3 coding DNA: TGTGCCAGTAGTCCCCGGACTAGCGGTGACTCCTACGAGCAGTACTTC.

The V and J genes are TRBV19 and TRBJ1-4; D is uncertain. Germline assignment: CDR1 LNHDA and CDR2 SQIVND (reference sequence). The CDR3 is 12 residues long. Trimming removed 10 bases from V and 11 bases from J, with 17 bases in between. CDR3 sequence: CATPRPGVKLFF. The CDR3 DNA follows: TGTGCCACCCCGAGGCCCGGTGTGAAACTGTTTTTT.

V is TRBV30 and J is TRBJ2-7; D not resolved. Germline V lookup: CDR1 GTSNPN, CDR2 SVGIG (reference sequence). Trimming removed 8 bases from V and 0 bases from J, with 5 bases in between. The CDR3 loop spans 10 amino acids. The CDR3 sequence: CAGGSYEQYF. The CDR3 DNA follows: TGTGCCGGCGGCTCCTACGAGCAGTACTTC.

The CDR3 DNA reads as TGTGCCAGCAGCGAGACAGTGAACACTGAAGCTTTCTTT. Translating gives CASSETVNTEAFF. The gene calls are TRBV7-9 and TRBJ1-1, with D possibly matching TRBD1 (5 bases). In germline, CDR1 is SEHNR, CDR2 FQNEAQ (reference sequence). The CDR3 extends over 13 amino acids. The V gene lost 5 bases and the J gene lost 0 bases, with 7 bases spanning the gap. The complete variable domain, with remaining parts taken from reference TRBV7-9 and TRBJ1-1, reads DTGVSQNPRHKITKRGQNVTFRCDPISEHNRLYWYRQTLGQGPEFLTYFQNEAQLEKSRLLSDRFSAERPKGSFSTLEIQRTEQGDSAMYLCASSETVNTEAFFGQGTRLTVV.

A remark on this clone: One junction end disagrees with the germline gene, perhaps due to a read error. V usage is TRBV19 and J usage is TRBJ1-2; D is perhaps TRBD1 (6 bases). Germline-derived CDR1 and CDR2 are LNHDA and SQIVND (reference sequence). The CDR3 extends over 13 amino acids. CDR3 sequence (DNA): TGTGCCACCCAGGACAGTGCCGAATATGGATACACCTTC. It codes for CATQDSAEYGYTF.

The rearrangement joins TRBV5-1 to TRBJ1-2; 7 bases align to TRBD1. This CDR3 spans 12 amino acids. Germline values: CDR1 SGHRS, CDR2 YFSETQ. With 4 bases clipped from V and 8 bases from J, the junction kept 5 bases outside the gene matches. CDR3 loop: CASSADRVGYTF. CDR3 coding DNA: TGCGCCAGCAGCGCAGACAGGGTCGGCTACACCTTC.

This chain uses TRBV30 with TRBJ2-2; 7 bases are a match to TRBD1. With V trimmed by 7 bases and J by 3 bases, 2 bases remained unmatched. The CDR3 length is 12 residues. CDR1 and CDR2 (germline): GTSNPN, SVGIG (reference sequence). The CDR3 DNA follows: TGTGCCTTCGACAGGGACACCGGGGAGCTGTTTTTT. The encoded protein is CAFDRDTGELFF.

DNA of the CDR3: TGTGCCAGCAGCCAGGCGCCAGGGGCATACGAGCAGTACTTC. Protein sequence: CASSQAPGAYEQYF. This rearrangement joins TRBV5-5 to TRBJ2-7, with TRBD1 as a possible D gene (6 bases). The CDR3 totals 14 residues. CDR1 SGHKS and CDR2 YYEKEE come from the germline V gene (reference sequence). V lost 4 bases and J lost 4, with 15 bases in between.

The J gene is TRBJ1-2, the V gene TRBV11-2, with unresolved D. This CDR3 comprises 14 residues. V gave up 1 base and J gave up 6 bases, with 12 bases separating them. CDR1 and CDR2 (germline): SGHAT, FQNNGV. The CDR3 here is CASSLALSRHGYTF. CDR3 DNA: TGTGCCAGCAGCTTAGCCTTAAGCCGCCATGGCTACACCTTC.

This chain connects TRBV7-2 to TRBJ1-4, with TRBD1 identical over 7 bases. Germline assignment: CDR1 SGHTA and CDR2 FQGNSA. Unmatched junction bases numbered 8, after V lost 5 bases and J lost 5 bases. This CDR3 comprises 15 residues. The CDR3 here is CASSERQGGNEKLFF. In DNA form, the CDR3 reads TGTGCCAGCAGCGAGAGACAGGGAGGCAATGAAAAACTGTTTTTT.

J is TRBJ1-5 and V is TRBV2; 7 nucleotides align to TRBD1. J gave up 0 bases and V 4 bases, and 6 bases lay outside the gene matches. Per the germline V gene, CDR1 is SNHLY and CDR2 is FYNNEI. The CDR3 runs to 16 residues. The CDR3 here is CASSAGTEYSNQPQHF. CDR3 nucleotides: TGTGCCAGCAGTGCCGGGACAGAATATAGCAATCAGCCCCAGCATTTT.

This chain joins TRBV9 and TRBJ2-1; 10 bases match TRBD2. Trimming removed 0 bases from V and 9 bases from J; junction bases left unmatched: 12. Germline V gene sequence: CDR1 SGDLS, CDR2 YYNGEE. CDR3 length equals 17 residues. The CDR3 nucleotides read TGTGCCAGCAGCGTAGAAGGGGGGGGGACTAGCGTCGGTGAGCAGTTCTTC. Protein: CASSVEGGGTSVGEQFF. Looking up the rest from reference TRBV9 and TRBJ2-1 gives the full variable domain: DSGVTQTPKHLITATGQRVTLRCSPRSGDLSVYWYQQSLDQGLQFLIQYYNGEERAKGNILERFSAQQFPDLHSELNLSSLELGDSALYFCASSVEGGGTSVGEQFFGPGTRLTVL.

J is TRBJ2-7 and V is TRBV23-1; tentative D call: TRBD1 (6 bases). TRBV23-1 falls under the ORF class, with uncertain function. The CDR3 is made up of 17 amino acids. The V gene lost 11 bases and the J gene lost 0 bases, with 26 bases spanning the gap. DNA for the CDR3: TGCGCCCCGTTTTACCGGGACACCCTAAGCAGCTCCTACGAGCAGTACTTC. Translating gives CAPFYRDTLSSSYEQYF.

V and J are TRBV2 and TRBJ2-7, with D perhaps matching TRBD2 (5 bases). This CDR3 has 14 residues. Germline CDR1 reads SNHLY; CDR2 reads FYNNEI. V dropped 3 bases and J dropped 4 bases, with 13 bases sitting between them. CDR3 nucleotide sequence: TGTGCCAGCAGTGACCGTGGCGGACTTTACGAGCAGTACTTC. Its protein is CASSDRGGLYEQYF.

The rearrangement links TRBV5-1 to TRBJ2-2; 9 bases are shared with TRBD2. Trimming at V came to 0 bases and at J to 6 bases, leaving 3 bases not matched to a gene. Germline CDR1 reads SGHRS; CDR2 reads YFSETQ. This CDR3 comprises 15 residues. CDR3 amino acids: CASSLALAGPGELFF. The CDR3 region has the DNA TGCGCCAGCAGCTTGGCGCTAGCGGGGCCCGGGGAGCTGTTTTTT.

The chain couples TRBV5-1 to TRBJ1-1, with TRBD1 matching over 8 bases. CDR1 SGHRS and CDR2 YFSETQ come from the germline V gene. CDR3 length equals 18 residues. After removal of 0 bases from V and 1 base from J, the junction contained 11 bases not matched to a gene. The CDR3 bases are TGCGCCAGCAGCTTGGCCCTGACAGGGGCGATGACGAACACTGAAGCTTTCTTT. This sequence encodes CASSLALTGAMTNTEAFF.

The chain combines TRBV6-5 with TRBJ1-2; D gene uncertain. The germline CDR1 and CDR2 sequences are MNHEY and SVGAGI. The ends were cut back, 2 bases at V and 8 bases at J, with 15 bases in the middle. The CDR3 sequence is 14 residues long. CDR3 sequence reads: CASSYQRSDGGYTF. The CDR3 DNA sequence: TGTGCCAGCAGTTACCAAAGGTCTGACGGGGGCTACACCTTC.